These 27 T cell receptor beta chains originate from one sample sequenced in a study of blood T cell repertoires in COVID-19. Sequenced by immunoSEQ multiplex PCR; TCRdb stores in-frame clones only, minus some. The sample has fewer than 300,000 clones; around 90% are singletons. Sequenced material: peripheral blood. The receptors come from a man between 18 and 29 years old with active or convalescent COVID-19.

The genes are TRBV2 and TRBJ1-5; the D gene is possibly TRBD1 (5 bases). Germline V CDR1 and CDR2: SNHLY, FYNNEI. V was cut by 11 bases and J by 4 bases, with 9 bases left in between. This CDR3 comprises 11 residues. CDR3 sequence: CAGRGNQPQHF. The DNA of the CDR3 is TGTGCCGGAAGGGGTAATCAGCCCCAGCATTTT. The full variable domain, rest sourced from reference TRBV2 and TRBJ1-5, is EPEVTQTPSHQVTQMGQEVILRCVPISNHLYFYWYRQILGQKVEFLVSFYNNEISEKSEIFDDQFSVERPDGSNFTLKIRSTKLEDSAMYFCAGRGNQPQHFGDGTRLSIL.

This clone was observed a handful of times. The chain has TRBV5-1 and TRBJ1-1; 10 nucleotides align to TRBD1. The germline V gene has CDR1 SGHRS and CDR2 YFSETQ. This CDR3 comprises 13 residues. Trimming cost V 6 bases and J 3 bases; bases outside gene matches: 2. The DNA for the CDR3 is TGCGCCAGCACGGACAGGGGGGACACTGAAGCTTTCTTT. Amino acid sequence: CASTDRGDTEAFF.

The V gene is TRBV7-3, the J gene TRBJ2-7; 7 bases are a match to TRBD1. Trimming cost V 8 bases and J 0 bases; bases outside gene matches: 1. The CDR3 contains 12 residues. Germline CDR1 SGHTA, CDR2 FQGTGA. The CDR3: CASDRVSYEQYF. The CDR3 bases are TGTGCCAGCGACAGGGTCTCCTACGAGCAGTACTTC.

CDR3 amino acids: CASSQGGKVNSPLHF. As DNA, the CDR3 is TGTGCCAGCAGCCAAGGAGGGAAAGTTAATTCACCCCTCCACTTT. This chain joins TRBV3-1 (or the pseudogene TRBV3-2) and TRBJ1-6, with D unclear. CDR3 length equals 15 residues. The V end lost 1 base, the J end lost 6 bases, and 10 bases lay between the germline ends. Germline V gives CDR1 LGHDT, CDR2 YNNKEL (reference sequence).

The rearrangement uses TRBV6-6 and TRBJ1-2, with D possibly being TRBD1 (6 bases). The germline V gene encodes CDR1 MNHNY and CDR2 SVGAGI (reference sequence). This CDR3 comprises 15 residues. The V gene lost 7 bases and the J gene lost 5 bases, with 20 bases spanning the gap. The CDR3 nucleotides read TGTGCCAGCAACAAACCGGGACAAGTAGTTTATGGCTACACCTTC. As protein: CASNKPGQVVYGYTF.

The V and J genes are TRBV11-2 and TRBJ2-5; D might be TRBD1 (5 bases). V was clipped by 1 base and J by 5 bases, with 8 bases between them. The CDR3 totals 13 residues. Germline assignment: CDR1 SGHAT and CDR2 FQNNGV. In DNA form, the CDR3 reads TGTGCCAGCAGCTTAGGGACAATGGAGACCCAGTACTTC. Amino acids: CASSLGTMETQYF. Together with reference TRBV11-2 and TRBJ2-5, the CDR3 gives the full variable domain: EAGVAQSPRYKIIEKRQSVAFWCNPISGHATLYWYQQILGQGPKLLIQFQNNGVVDDSQLPKDRFSAERLKGVDSTLKIQPAKLEDSAVYLCASSLGTMETQYFGPGTRLLVL.

This clone has only a few counts. The J gene is TRBJ1-4, the V gene TRBV18, with TRBD1 matching 9 bases. CDR1 is KGHSH, CDR2 LQKENI, per germline. The CDR3 length is 17 residues. The V gene end was trimmed by 1 base and the J gene end by 8 bases; junction bases not matched to a gene: 11. CDR3 in DNA: TGTGCCAGCTCACCACGGACCCCGGGACAGGGCTTAGAAAAACTGTTTTTT. This sequence encodes CASSPRTPGQGLEKLFF.

The chain joins TRBV19 to TRBJ2-2; 7 positions match TRBD1. From germline, CDR1 is LNHDA and CDR2 SQIVND (reference sequence). The CDR3 is 15 amino acids. With 5 bases clipped from V and 3 bases from J, the junction kept 6 bases outside the gene matches. CDR3 region: CASSDLTGHTGELFF. CDR3 DNA sequence: TGTGCCAGTAGTGACCTGACAGGGCACACCGGGGAGCTGTTTTTT. Using reference TRBV19 and TRBJ2-2 for the parts outside the CDR3, the full variable domain is DGGITQSPKYLFRKEGQNVTLSCEQNLNHDAMYWYRQDPGQGLRLIYYSQIVNDFQKGDIAEGYSVSREKKESFPLTVTSAQKNPTAFYLCASSDLTGHTGELFFGEGSRLTVL.

This chain's CDR3 is CASSIGQGEYYGYTF. CDR3 in DNA: TGTGCCAGCAGCATCGGACAGGGCGAGTACTATGGCTACACCTTC. The chain combines TRBV7-2 with TRBJ1-2; TRBD1 agrees at 8 bases. This CDR3 is 15 amino acids long. J lost 3 bases, V lost 5 bases, and 8 bases had no gene match. CDR1 SGHTA and CDR2 FQGNSA come from the germline V gene. The entire variable domain, with the rest obtained from reference TRBV7-2 and TRBJ1-2, is as follows: GAGVSQSPSNKVTEKGKDVELRCDPISGHTALYWYRQSLGQGLEFLIYFQGNSAPDKSGLPSDRFSAERTGGSVSTLTIQRTQQEDSAVYLCASSIGQGEYYGYTFGSGTRLTVV.

This chain joins TRBV27 and TRBJ1-2, with D maybe TRBD1 (6 bases). Germline-derived CDR1 and CDR2 are MNHEY and SMNVEV (reference sequence). V lost 5 bases and J 4 bases, leaving 14 bases between the germline ends. The CDR3 consists of 14 residues. CDR3 in DNA: TGTGCCAGCAGTAAATCCGGGACAAGCTATGGCTACACCTTC. As protein: CASSKSGTSYGYTF.

In this sample, this clone turned up a few times. The chain uses TRBV6-6 and TRBJ1-2; a weak D match, TRBD1 (6 bases). CDR3 size: 15 residues. The V end was cut by 8 bases, the J end by 7 bases, with 23 bases between. The germline V gene has CDR1 MNHNY and CDR2 SVGAGI (reference sequence). CDR3 in amino acids: CASARRSLDSGGYTF. The CDR3 DNA sequence: TGTGCCAGCGCCCGGAGATCACTGGACAGCGGTGGCTACACCTTC.

The V call is TRBV27, the J call TRBJ2-1, with D possibly TRBD1 on 6 matching bases. Germline loops: CDR1 MNHEY, CDR2 SMNVEV (reference sequence). V dropped 3 bases and J dropped 8 bases, with 14 bases sitting between them. The CDR3 extends over 14 amino acids. The CDR3 sequence is CASSFSRGGDEQFF. As DNA, the CDR3 is TGTGCCAGCAGTTTTTCCAGGGGTGGGGATGAGCAGTTCTTC.

The genes are TRBV19 and TRBJ1-5; 7 nucleotides agree with TRBD1. The V segment lost 5 bases and the J segment 2 bases; nucleotides outside the gene matches: 6. From germline, CDR1 is LNHDA and CDR2 SQIVND (reference sequence). The CDR3 has 15 amino acids. The CDR3 is CASSGGQWGNQPQHF. The CDR3 nucleotides read TGTGCCAGTAGTGGGGGACAGTGGGGCAATCAGCCCCAGCATTTT.

This clone was seen only once. This chain connects TRBV27 to TRBJ2-5; 8 nucleotides match TRBD1. Unmatched junction bases numbered 8, after V lost 3 bases and J lost 5 bases. The CDR3 is made up of 15 amino acids. Per germline, CDR1 MNHEY and CDR2 SMNVEV (reference sequence). CDR3 DNA sequence: TGTGCCAGCAGTTTTGCAGGGGGCGCGAAGGAGACCCAGTACTTC. Its translation: CASSFAGGAKETQYF.

The genes are TRBV19 and TRBJ1-5, with 7 bases that match TRBD1. Trimming at V came to 3 bases and at J to 4 bases, leaving 12 bases not matched to a gene. The CDR3 sequence is 17 residues long. The germline V gene encodes CDR1 LNHDA and CDR2 SQIVND (reference sequence). CDR3 amino acids: CASSMTGRGSVNQPQHF. The CDR3 DNA reads as TGTGCCAGTAGTATGACGGGCAGGGGGTCTGTTAATCAGCCCCAGCATTTT. Full variable domain (rest looked up from reference TRBV19 and TRBJ1-5): DGGITQSPKYLFRKEGQNVTLSCEQNLNHDAMYWYRQDPGQGLRLIYYSQIVNDFQKGDIAEGYSVSREKKESFPLTVTSAQKNPTAFYLCASSMTGRGSVNQPQHFGDGTRLSIL.

This chain links TRBV11-2 with TRBJ2-1; a weak D match, TRBD2 (6 bases). V was cut by 1 base and J by 4 bases, with 14 bases left in between. The CDR3 is made up of 16 amino acids. In germline, CDR1 is SGHAT, CDR2 FQNNGV. The CDR3 DNA sequence: TGTGCCAGCAGCTTAGGGGGGAGGAGGCGGTACAATGAGCAGTTCTTC. It yields the protein CASSLGGRRRYNEQFF.

The chain has TRBV7-6 and TRBJ2-7; 10 positions agree with TRBD1. Germline CDR1 and CDR2: SGHVS and FNYEAQ. Trimming cost V 5 bases and J 7 bases; bases outside gene matches: 8. The CDR3 totals 14 residues. The CDR3 spells CASSTGQGMREQYF. The CDR3 region has the DNA TGTGCCAGCAGCACGGGACAGGGGATGAGGGAGCAGTACTTC.

The chain combines TRBV28 with TRBJ1-4; no clear D. V dropped 8 bases and J dropped 5 bases, with 9 bases sitting between them. The CDR3 contains 12 residues. Per germline, CDR1 MDHEN and CDR2 SYDVKM. The DNA of the CDR3 is TGTGCCAGCCGTGGGAGGAATGAAAAACTGTTTTTT. Protein product: CASRGRNEKLFF.

V gene TRBV12-5 combines with J gene TRBJ1-2; the D gene is possibly TRBD1 (6 bases). This CDR3 comprises 16 residues. Germline V gene sequence: CDR1 LGHNT, CDR2 FRNRAP. The germline V and J ends were trimmed by 0 bases and 2 bases, with 13 bases remaining between them. The CDR3 region is CASGLVIARGNYGYTF. The CDR3 nucleotides are TGTGCTAGTGGTTTGGTAATCGCCAGGGGCAACTATGGCTACACCTTC.

The gene calls are TRBV6-1 and TRBJ2-7; possible D gene TRBD1, 5 bases. Germline CDR1 is MNHNS and CDR2 is SASEGT. The CDR3 runs 15 residues. V lost 2 bases and J lost 2, with 13 bases in between. The CDR3 nucleotides read TGTGCCAGCAGTGAATCCGCACAGGCACCCTACGAGCAGTACTTC. Amino acids: CASSESAQAPYEQYF.

CDR3 sequence reads: CSVRLTGGWAFF. The DNA of the CDR3 is TGCAGCGTTCGTCTAACAGGGGGCTGGGCTTTCTTT. The V call is TRBV29-1, the J call TRBJ1-1; 9 nucleotides match TRBD1. J lost 11 bases, V lost 5 bases, and 9 bases had no gene match. CDR1 is SQVTM and CDR2 is ANQGSEA in the germline V gene. CDR3 length: 12 amino acids.

This clone occurred a few times. Distinct nucleotide sequences in the sample also encode this CDR3. The DNA of the CDR3 is TGCAGCGTTGAATCAGGGTATGGCTACACCTTC. This sequence encodes CSVESGYGYTF. This chain joins TRBV29-1 and TRBJ1-2; D is possibly TRBD1 (5 bases). Trimming left V 2 bases short and J 5 bases short, with 6 bases between. CDR3 length: 11 residues. Germline lookup yields CDR1 SQVTM and CDR2 ANQGSEA.

This clone was seen only a few times. The genes are TRBV27 and TRBJ1-2, with 8 bases identical to TRBD1. The J segment lost 6 bases and the V segment lost 4 bases, leaving 7 bases of the junction unmatched. The length of the CDR3 is 14 residues. The V gene's germline CDR1 is MNHEY and CDR2 SMNVEV (reference sequence). CDR3 residues: CASSSWTGTDGYTF. The DNA of the CDR3 is TGTGCCAGCAGTTCCTGGACAGGGACGGATGGCTACACCTTC.

The chain has TRBV6-5 and TRBJ1-4; no definite D call. The germline V gene encodes CDR1 MNHEY and CDR2 SVGAGI. Trimming removed 7 bases from V and 0 bases from J, with 12 bases in between. The CDR3 consists of 15 residues. The CDR3 here is CASNTNYATNEKLFF. The CDR3 bases are TGTGCCAGCAACACTAACTATGCAACTAATGAAAAACTGTTTTTT.

The gene calls are TRBV6-4 and TRBJ2-3, with 8 bases identical to TRBD2. CDR1 is MRHNA and CDR2 is SNTAGT in the germline V gene. The CDR3 is 15 residues long. Unmatched junction bases numbered 9, after V lost 4 bases and J lost 6 bases. CDR3 sequence: CASSVDGGALDTQYF. The CDR3 region has the DNA TGTGCCAGCAGTGTGGACGGGGGGGCGCTCGATACGCAGTATTTT.

The rearrangement joins TRBV9 to TRBJ2-7; 9 bases are shared with TRBD1. J lost 3 bases, V lost 3 bases, and 10 bases had no gene match. There are 16 residues in the CDR3. From germline, CDR1 is SGDLS and CDR2 YYNGEE. The CDR3 reads CASSGETGTGHYEQYF. CDR3 coding DNA: TGTGCCAGCAGCGGAGAGACCGGGACAGGGCACTACGAGCAGTACTTC. The full variable domain, in which reference TRBV9 and TRBJ2-7 provide the parts outside the CDR3, is DSGVTQTPKHLITATGQRVTLRCSPRSGDLSVYWYQQSLDQGLQFLIQYYNGEERAKGNILERFSAQQFPDLHSELNLSSLELGDSALYFCASSGETGTGHYEQYFGPGTRLTVT.

This chain joins TRBV7-6 and TRBJ2-5; D ambiguous. V lost 6 bases to trimming and J lost 5 bases, with 7 bases between them. This CDR3 is 11 amino acids long. Germline CDR1 and CDR2: SGHVS and FNYEAQ. The CDR3: CASRSRETQYF. The CDR3 DNA sequence: TGTGCCAGCAGATCGAGGGAGACCCAGTACTTC.